These 18 T cell receptor beta chains came from one sample sequenced in a study of blood T cell repertoires in COVID-19. TCRdb keeps only in-frame clones here, not all; method: immunoSEQ multiplex PCR. The table includes 150,000 to 200,000 clones, approximately 81% detected once. Sequenced: peripheral blood. These receptor sequences come from a person between 65 and 80 years old with COVID-19, enrolled during active disease.

J is TRBJ2-6 and V is TRBV3-1 (or the pseudogene TRBV3-2); D gene uncertain. The CDR3 covers 15 residues. V gave up 3 bases and J gave up 1 base, with 7 bases separating them. From germline, CDR1 is LGHDT and CDR2 YNNKEL (reference sequence). This chain's CDR3 is CASSHSASGANVLTF. The CDR3 region has the DNA TGTGCCAGCAGCCACAGCGCTTCTGGGGCCAACGTCCTGACTTTC.

The CDR3 protein is CASSPGRVRSGYTF. The CDR3 DNA reads TGTGCCAGCAGCCCTGGCCGGGTGCGTAGTGGCTACACCTTC. V and J are TRBV3-1 (or the pseudogene TRBV3-2) and TRBJ1-2; no reliable D call. V lost 4 bases and J lost 7, with 16 bases in between. Germline V CDR1 and CDR2: LGHDT, YNNKEL (reference sequence). CDR3 size: 14 residues.

This sequence joins TRBV28 and TRBJ2-7; tentatively, D is TRBD2 (6 bases). Germline loops: CDR1 MDHEN, CDR2 SYDVKM. Trimming stripped 5 bases from V and 3 bases from J, with 8 bases between. The CDR3 is made up of 12 amino acids. The CDR3 sequence: CASSPDYYEQYF. For the CDR3, the DNA is TGTGCCAGCAGTCCGGACTACTACGAGCAGTACTTC.

J is TRBJ1-5 and V is TRBV19; 7 bases map to TRBD1. The CDR3 is made up of 15 amino acids. Per germline, CDR1 LNHDA and CDR2 SQIVND (reference sequence). Trimming at V came to 6 bases and at J to 7 bases, leaving 12 bases not matched to a gene. The CDR3 loop is CASSTLGGAGQPQHF. The CDR3 bases are TGTGCCAGTAGCACCCTAGGGGGCGCCGGGCAGCCCCAGCATTTT.

The chain recombines TRBV5-4 with TRBJ1-6; TRBD1 matches 7 bases. Germline CDR1 SGHNT, CDR2 YYREEE (reference sequence). This CDR3 has 16 residues. V shed 1 base and J 5 bases; nucleotides not matched to a gene: 6. The CDR3 DNA reads TGTGCCAGCAGCTTGTTCCAGACAGGGAATAATTCACCCCTCCACTTT. Translating gives CASSLFQTGNNSPLHF.

This chain joins TRBV24-1 and TRBJ2-5, with 7 bases matching TRBD1. Unmatched junction bases numbered 9, after V lost 4 bases and J lost 5 bases. Germline V CDR1 and CDR2: KGHDR, SFDVKD. CDR3 length: 15 residues. DNA for the CDR3: TGTGCCACCAGTGACCCGGCAGGGGGAATGGAGACCCAGTACTTC. Its protein product is CATSDPAGGMETQYF.

The chain links TRBV19 to TRBJ1-1, with a weak D call TRBD1 (5 bases). CDR1 is LNHDA, CDR2 SQIVND, per germline (reference sequence). V lost 6 bases and J lost 4, with 12 bases in between. This CDR3 has 13 amino acids. CDR3 nucleotides: TGTGCCAGTAGGTTGGCGGGGGGCACTGAAGCTTTCTTT. Amino acid sequence: CASRLAGGTEAFF.

The genes are TRBV4-2 and TRBJ2-7; 8 bases are a match to TRBD2. Germline-derived CDR1 and CDR2 are LGHNA and YNFKEQ. J was trimmed by 6 bases and V by 2 bases; bases with no gene match: 3. This CDR3 comprises 13 residues. CDR3 amino acids: CASSQTGGSEQYF. Here the CDR3 DNA reads TGTGCCAGCAGCCAAACGGGGGGGTCCGAGCAGTACTTC.

The chain employs TRBV3-1 (or the pseudogene TRBV3-2) and TRBJ2-5; 13 bases are a match to TRBD2. This CDR3 has 16 amino acids. Germline trimming cut 4 bases from V and 8 bases from J; bases unmatched to any gene: 10. Germline values: CDR1 LGHDT, CDR2 YNNKEL (reference sequence). CDR3 residues: CASSLSGLAGFITQYF. CDR3 DNA sequence: TGTGCCAGCAGCCTCTCGGGACTAGCGGGGTTTATAACCCAGTACTTC.

The chain is built from TRBV15 and TRBJ2-1; 10 nucleotides align to TRBD2. Germline CDR1 and CDR2: LNHNV and YYDKDF (reference sequence). The CDR3 covers 15 residues. V shed 1 base and J 3 bases; nucleotides not matched to a gene: 0. CDR3 sequence (DNA): TGTGCCACCAGCAGAGCTAGCGGGAGCTACAATGAGCAGTTCTTC. The encoded protein is CATSRASGSYNEQFF. Together with reference TRBV15 and TRBJ2-1, the CDR3 gives the full variable domain: DAMVIQNPRYQVTQFGKPVTLSCSQTLNHNVMYWYQQKSSQAPKLLFHYYDKDFNNEADTPDNFQSRRPNTSFCFLDIRSPGLGDTAMYLCATSRASGSYNEQFFGPGTRLTVL.

J is TRBJ1-2 and V is TRBV7-2; D gene uncertain. Trimming removed 8 bases from V and 7 bases from J, with 17 bases in between. CDR3 length: 13 amino acids. Germline V gene lookup returns CDR1 SGHTA and CDR2 FQGNSA. CDR3 in amino acids: CASRRGGEAGYTF. The CDR3 DNA reads as TGTGCCAGCCGCCGGGGTGGGGAGGCTGGCTACACCTTC. The full variable domain, completed using reference TRBV7-2 and TRBJ1-2, is GAGVSQSPSNKVTEKGKDVELRCDPISGHTALYWYRQSLGQGLEFLIYFQGNSAPDKSGLPSDRFSAERTGGSVSTLTIQRTQQEDSAVYLCASRRGGEAGYTFGSGTRLTVV.

The chain is built from TRBV11-2 and TRBJ2-5; TRBD2 matches at 12 bases. There are 16 residues in the CDR3. The germline CDR1 and CDR2 sequences are SGHAT and FQNNGV. V lost 6 bases to trimming and J lost 5 bases; unmatched junction nucleotides: 10. The CDR3 DNA follows: TGTGCCAGCAGAGATCTAGCGGGAGGGTGGTTGGAGACCCAGTACTTC. Translating gives CASRDLAGGWLETQYF.

This chain connects TRBV5-6 to TRBJ2-7, with a tentative D call TRBD1 (5 bases). The germline gives CDR1 SGHDT, CDR2 YYEEEE. The CDR3 runs to 14 residues. Trimming took off 4 bases at V and 5 bases at J, with 16 bases between the two ends. Here the CDR3 DNA reads TGTGCCAGCAGCCTCCCAGGGTCGGTCAACGAGCAGTACTTC. Its protein is CASSLPGSVNEQYF. Together with reference TRBV5-6 and TRBJ2-7, the CDR3 gives the full variable domain: DAGVTQSPTHLIKTRGQQVTLRCSPKSGHDTVSWYQQALGQGPQFIFQYYEEEERQRGNFPDRFSGHQFPNYSSELNVNALLLGDSALYLCASSLPGSVNEQYFGPGTRLTVT.

The chain couples TRBV19 to TRBJ2-1; TRBD2 aligns across 7 bases. Looked up from germline, CDR1 is LNHDA and CDR2 is SQIVND (reference sequence). V lost 3 bases and J lost 6; bases outside the gene matches: 5. This CDR3 spans 14 amino acids. The CDR3 spells CASSISWTSNEQFF. Here the CDR3 DNA reads TGTGCCAGTAGTATTAGTTGGACTAGCAATGAGCAGTTCTTC.

The chain combines TRBV6-2 or TRBV6-3 with TRBJ2-3; 12 nucleotides match TRBD2. Germline trimming cut 5 bases from V and 7 bases from J; bases unmatched to any gene: 10. Germline values: CDR1 MNHEY, CDR2 SVGEGT. The CDR3 is 16 amino acids. The CDR3 is CASSNAGLAGWNTQYF. CDR3 nucleotide sequence: TGTGCCAGCAGTAACGCCGGACTAGCGGGGTGGAATACGCAGTATTTT.

The chain is built from TRBV5-1 and TRBJ2-2, with 7 positions matching TRBD1. The length of the CDR3 is 18 residues. The V gene end was trimmed by 3 bases and the J gene end by 1 base; junction bases not matched to a gene: 12. CDR1 is SGHRS and CDR2 is YFSETQ in the germline V gene. CDR3 nucleotide sequence: TGCGCCAGCAGCTCAACCTGGACCGGGACAGAGAACACCGGGGAGCTGTTTTTT. It encodes CASSSTWTGTENTGELFF.

This clone was seen a few times. V gene TRBV6-5 combines with J gene TRBJ2-1; 7 nucleotides agree with TRBD2. Germline CDR1 and CDR2: MNHEY and SVGAGI. This CDR3 contains 13 residues. The V gene end was trimmed by 10 bases and the J gene end by 7 bases; junction bases not matched to a gene: 10. CDR3 loop: CAIQRGGRNEQFF. CDR3 bases: TGTGCCATCCAGAGGGGAGGGAGGAATGAGCAGTTCTTC.

The chain carries TRBV30 and TRBJ2-7; tentative D call: TRBD1 (5 bases). Germline lookup yields CDR1 GTSNPN and CDR2 SVGIG (reference sequence). The CDR3 loop spans 12 amino acids. The V end lost 2 bases, the J end lost 7 bases, and 12 bases lay between the germline ends. The CDR3 sequence is CAWSPGMGEQYF. The CDR3 nucleotides read TGTGCCTGGAGTCCAGGGATGGGGGAGCAGTACTTC.